This TCR beta chain is from a study of tumor-infiltrating lymphocytes in primary liver carcinoma. The overall study: The patient group consisted of men and women aged 30 to 69 years.

Co-extraction of RNA and DNA was performed on roughly 17-32 mg of unsorted bulk tissue. Primary liver carcinomas in the patients were surgically resected. TCR beta cDNA was made from approximately 500 ng total RNA with a constant-region primer. Slightly modified ARM-PCR served as the procedure for the TCR beta libraries. These libraries came from three rounds of nested multiplex PCR. Amplification in the first two PCR rounds was performed using TRBV1-TRBV30 forward primers and a C-beta reverse primer for 10 cycles each. TCRdb reprocessed the multiplex PCR reads via MiXCR and lists one record per CDR3 protein. The data contain 50,000 or so distinct CDR3 sequences, around 73% of them singletons. Comments on this clonotype: Antigen unknown.

The CDR3 consists of 16 residues. Deletions cut 8 bases from V and 2 bases from J, with 20 bases between. Germline CDR1 SGHRS, CDR2 YFSETQ. Whole-study findings and limits: Compared with blood, tumor repertoires held significantly more in their top 250 clones. Representation across all five tumor regions was limited to only about 7.5-25% of top clones.

Sequenced material: liver tumor tissue from sampling region 5. The subset was: tumor region T5, tumor centre. This receptor was obtained from a man in his forties or fifties with primary liver carcinoma and hepatitis B virus infection. The gene calls are TRBV5-1 and TRBJ1-3, with no clear D. CDR3 coding DNA: TGCGCCAGTGGCTTGGACGGGCAGAACCCTGGAAACACCATATATTTT. Translation: CASGLDGQNPGNTIYF. Together with reference TRBV5-1 and TRBJ1-3, the CDR3 gives the full variable domain: KAGVTQTPRYLIKTRGQQVTLSCSPISGHRSVSWYQQTPGQGLQFLFEYFSETQRNKGNFPGRFSGRQFSNSRSEMNVSTLELGDSALYLCASGLDGQNPGNTIYFGEGSWLTVV.